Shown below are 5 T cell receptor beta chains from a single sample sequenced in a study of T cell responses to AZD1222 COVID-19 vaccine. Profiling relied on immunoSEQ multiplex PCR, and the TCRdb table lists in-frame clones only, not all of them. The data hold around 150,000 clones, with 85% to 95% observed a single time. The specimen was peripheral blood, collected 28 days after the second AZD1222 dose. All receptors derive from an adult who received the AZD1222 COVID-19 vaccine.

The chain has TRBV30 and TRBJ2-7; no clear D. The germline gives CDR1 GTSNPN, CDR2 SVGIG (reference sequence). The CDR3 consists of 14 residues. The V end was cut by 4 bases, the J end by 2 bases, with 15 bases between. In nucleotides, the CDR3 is TGTGCCTGGACTACCGGGCAGGTCCCCTACGAGCAGTACTTC. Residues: CAWTTGQVPYEQYF.

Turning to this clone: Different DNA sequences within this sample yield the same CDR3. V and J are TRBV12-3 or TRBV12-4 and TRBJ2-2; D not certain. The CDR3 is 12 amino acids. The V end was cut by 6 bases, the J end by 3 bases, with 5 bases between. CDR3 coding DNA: TGTGCCAGCAGGAGATACACCGGGGAGCTGTTTTTT. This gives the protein CASRRYTGELFF.

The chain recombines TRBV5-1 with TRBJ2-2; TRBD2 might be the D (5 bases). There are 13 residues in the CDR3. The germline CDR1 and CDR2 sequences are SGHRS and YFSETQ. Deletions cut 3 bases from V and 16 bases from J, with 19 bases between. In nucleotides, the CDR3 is TGCGCCAGCAGCTCGGACTCCCCCGTACGTCCGTTTTTT. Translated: CASSSDSPVRPFF.

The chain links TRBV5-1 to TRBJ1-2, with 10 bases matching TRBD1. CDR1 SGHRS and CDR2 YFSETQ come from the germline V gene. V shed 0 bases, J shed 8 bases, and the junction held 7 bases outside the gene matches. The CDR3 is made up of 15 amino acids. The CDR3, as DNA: TGCGCCAGCAGCTTGGAGGGGGACAGGGGAGGAGGCTACACCTTC. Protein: CASSLEGDRGGGYTF.

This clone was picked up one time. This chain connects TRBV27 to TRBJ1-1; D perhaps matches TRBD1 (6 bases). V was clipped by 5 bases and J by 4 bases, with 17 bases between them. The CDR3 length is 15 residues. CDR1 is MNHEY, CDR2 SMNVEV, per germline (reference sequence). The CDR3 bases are TGTGCCAGCAGTGCCGACAGGACCCCCTCCACTGAAGCTTTCTTT. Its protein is CASSADRTPSTEAFF.